A selection of T cell receptor beta chains follows, all from one sample in a study of blood T cell repertoires in COVID-19. The repertoire was sequenced with immunoSEQ multiplex PCR; TCRdb's copy has only in-frame clones and lacks some. The sample includes 85,000 to 120,000 clones, about 84% seen only once; the top ten take more than 13%. Sequenced sample: peripheral blood. The receptors here all came from a woman aged 55-70 years with acute or convalescent COVID-19. Both conserved end residues are part of each CDR3. The D gene is left open where the match is weak. The listing skips clone size in some rows; elsewhere it reads once, few, many or a size class.

TRBD1	NA	TRBJ2-7	TRBV6-6	13	CASSLQGFHEQYF	TGTGCCAGCAGTTTACAGGGGTTCCACGAGCAGTACTTC
TRBD2	once	TRBJ2-5	TRBV7-3	16	CASSPSGSGSRETQYF	TGTGCCAGCAGCCCCTCTGGGAGCGGGAGTAGAGAGACCCAGTACTTC
TRBD1	NA	TRBJ2-1	TRBV9	15	CASSVEGTEYNEQFF	TGTGCCAGCAGCGTAGAAGGGACAGAGTACAATGAGCAGTTCTTC
TRBD2	once	TRBJ2-4	TRBV19	15	CASSMKDLAGPPRYF	TGTGCCAGTAGTATGAAAGATTTAGCGGGCCCCCCTCGGTACTTC
TRBD1	few	TRBJ1-2	TRBV5-1	14	CASSRGDRNYGYTF	TGCGCCAGCAGCCGCGGGGACAGAAACTATGGCTACACCTTC
NA	NA	TRBJ2-7	TRBV7-7	13	CASSSLGGYEQYF	TGTGCCAGCAGCTCCCTCGGGGGCTACGAGCAGTACTTC
NA	few	TRBJ1-5	TRBV27	18	CASSSTTGGIVGNQPQHF	TGTGCCAGCAGTTCCACGACAGGCGGTATTGTGGGCAATCAGCCCCAGCATTTT
TRBD1	few	TRBJ2-3	TRBV5-1	14	CASSGQGLADTQYF	TGCGCCAGCAGCGGACAGGGTTTAGCAGATACGCAGTATTTT
NA	NA	TRBJ1-1	TRBV28	15	CASSLVSNSNTEAFF	TGTGCCAGCAGCCTAGTTTCCAACTCGAACACTGAAGCTTTCTTT
NA	few	TRBJ1-5	TRBV6-5	14	CASSVFLSNQPQHF	TGTGCCAGCAGCGTATTCTTGAGCAATCAGCCCCAGCATTTT
NA	NA	TRBJ1-2	TRBV19	14	CASSIDREVVGYTF	TGTGCCAGTAGTATAGACAGGGAGGTGGTAGGCTACACCTTC
NA	NA	TRBJ1-2	TRBV20-1	13	CSASEGPSYGYTF	TGCAGTGCTAGTGAGGGGCCTTCCTATGGCTACACCTTC
TRBD2	NA	TRBJ2-1	TRBV7-8	18	CASTNPTSGSNSYNEQFF	TGTGCCAGCACAAACCCGACTAGCGGATCAAACTCCTACAATGAGCAGTTCTTC
NA	NA	TRBJ1-2	TRBV12-3/TRBV12-4	13	CASSSLGYYGYTF	TGTGCCAGCAGTTCCCTCGGGTACTATGGCTACACCTTC
NA	NA	TRBJ1-2	TRBV6-5	15	CASRPPGDGWVSYTF	TGTGCCAGCCGCCCCCCCGGTGACGGGTGGGTAAGCTACACCTTC
TRBD1	NA	TRBJ2-1	TRBV27	17	CASSPLSGTASYNEQFF	TGTGCCAGCAGTCCTCTATCCGGGACAGCCTCCTACAATGAGCAGTTCTTC
NA	NA	TRBJ1-1	TRBV2	15	CASRSRAQGVTEAFF	TGTGCCAGCAGATCAAGGGCACAGGGCGTCACTGAAGCTTTCTTT
TRBD1	NA	TRBJ1-1	TRBV5-1	14	CASNDRDLNTEAFF	TGCGCCAGCAACGACAGGGACCTGAACACTGAAGCTTTCTTT
TRBD1	NA	TRBJ1-2	TRBV5-1	18	CASSLALGTGGSDYGYTF	TGCGCCAGCAGCTTGGCCTTGGGGACAGGGGGCTCCGACTATGGCTACACCTTC
NA	NA	TRBJ1-2	TRBV7-9	13	CASSIGGNDGYTF	TGTGCCAGCAGTATTGGGGGGAACGATGGCTACACCTTC
TRBD1	NA	TRBJ1-2	TRBV4-2	15	CASSHNQGVGYGYTF	TGTGCCAGCAGCCATAACCAGGGGGTAGGCTATGGCTACACCTTC
NA	NA	TRBJ1-6	TRBV30	13	CAGSGAGFSPLHF	TGTGCCGGAAGTGGAGCGGGATTTTCACCCCTCCACTTT
NA	NA	TRBJ2-2	TRBV18	14	CASSPGGSAGELFF	TGTGCCAGCTCACCGGGGGGTTCGGCCGGGGAGCTGTTTTTT
NA	NA	TRBJ2-5	TRBV5-1	16	CASSFGAGGTQETQYF	TGCGCCAGCAGCTTCGGAGCAGGGGGGACACAAGAGACCCAGTACTTC
NA	NA	TRBJ2-7	TRBV11-2	14	CASSLDRGPREQYF	TGTGCCAGCAGCTTAGACAGGGGCCCCCGCGAGCAGTACTTC
TRBD2	NA	TRBJ2-3	TRBV7-2	19	CASSLFGGLAGGLTDTQYF	TGTGCCAGCAGCTTATTCGGTGGATTAGCGGGGGGGCTGACAGATACGCAGTATTTT
TRBD1	NA	TRBJ1-1	TRBV4-1	14	CASSPPTGLTEAFF	TGCGCCAGCAGCCCCCCGACAGGGCTCACTGAAGCTTTCTTT
TRBD1	NA	TRBJ1-5	TRBV30	15	CAWREGTGGNQPQHF	TGTGCCTGGAGGGAAGGGACAGGGGGCAATCAGCCCCAGCATTTT
TRBD1	NA	TRBJ2-1	TRBV6-5	14	CASSYRGRFDEQFF	TGTGCCAGCAGTTACAGGGGGCGGTTTGATGAGCAGTTCTTC
TRBD1	few	TRBJ1-1	TRBV5-1	15	CASSARQGRVTEAFF	TGCGCCAGCAGCGCTAGACAGGGTCGGGTTACTGAAGCTTTCTTT
NA	NA	TRBJ1-6	TRBV10-2	12	CASLGGDSPLHF	TGCGCCAGCTTGGGAGGGGACTCACCCCTCCACTTT
TRBD2	NA	TRBJ2-1	TRBV18	15	CASSPQRGGDNEQFF	TGTGCCAGCTCACCCCAGCGGGGGGGTGACAATGAGCAGTTCTTC
TRBD1	few	TRBJ2-7	TRBV6-1	16	CASSEALGQTIDEQYF	TGTGCCAGCAGTGAAGCGCTGGGACAGACGATTGACGAGCAGTACTTC
NA	once	TRBJ1-5	TRBV12-5	14	CASGPTDNNQPQHF	TGTGCTAGTGGTCCCACTGACAACAATCAGCCCCAGCATTTT
TRBD1	NA	TRBJ1-5	TRBV6-5	15	CASSADRGLVQPQHF	TGTGCCAGCAGCGCAGACAGGGGGCTTGTTCAGCCCCAGCATTTT
TRBD1	few	TRBJ2-2	TRBV6-6	16	CASNLLGGSNTGELFF	TGTGCCAGCAACCTTCTAGGGGGCTCGAACACCGGGGAGCTGTTTTTT
NA	NA	TRBJ1-5	TRBV6-1	15	CASSDAQGWNQPQHF	TGTGCCAGCAGTGACGCACAGGGCTGGAATCAGCCCCAGCATTTT
TRBD1	NA	TRBJ1-2	TRBV6-6	15	CASRASRDRAGGYTF	TGTGCCAGCAGAGCTTCCCGGGACAGGGCAGGCGGCTACACCTTC
NA	NA	TRBJ2-2	TRBV9	17	CASSVEYSPSDTGELFF	TGTGCCAGCAGCGTAGAATATTCTCCTAGCGACACCGGGGAGCTGTTTTTT
TRBD2	NA	TRBJ2-1	TRBV6-2/TRBV6-3	14	CASSFRRGGDEQFF	TGTGCCAGCAGTTTTCGGCGCGGGGGGGATGAGCAGTTCTTC
NA	NA	TRBJ1-6	TRBV19	16	CASSIDDSSSNSPLHF	TGTGCCAGTAGTATAGATGACAGTTCATCTAATTCACCCCTCCACTTT
NA	NA	TRBJ2-1	TRBV30	13	CAWSFSTRGEQFF	TGTGCCTGGAGTTTCTCCACTAGAGGTGAGCAGTTCTTC
NA	NA	TRBJ1-1	TRBV5-6	14	CASSYDRRNTEAFF	TGTGCCAGCAGTTACGACAGAAGGAACACTGAAGCTTTCTTT
TRBD1	NA	TRBJ2-7	TRBV7-9	16	CASSFPRTGLAYEQYF	TGTGCCAGCAGCTTCCCCAGGACAGGCCTAGCCTACGAGCAGTACTTC
NA	few	TRBJ1-4	TRBV2	14	CASGRSDLGEKLFF	TGTGCCAGCGGAAGGTCCGACTTAGGAGAAAAACTGTTTTTT
TRBD2	NA	TRBJ2-1	TRBV19	17	CASSIKRLAGPESRWFF	TGTGCCAGTAGTATTAAAAGACTAGCGGGGCCCGAAAGTCGGTGGTTCTTC